Shown below are 32 T cell receptor beta chains from a single sample sequenced in a study of cytomegalovirus exposure and HLA in healthy donors (dated by TCRdb to the late 2010s). Library method: the immunoSEQ multiplex PCR assay. For the multiplex PCR, a mixture combining 60 forward primers for TCR Vbeta segments and 13 reverse primers for TCR Jbeta segments was used. What TCRdb holds here is the immuneACCESS table cut down to in-frame rearrangements. Part of the clones is not present; checked against another copy, under half of the missing clones reflect an unresolved V gene, and the others are unexplained. This sample has some 160,000 clones in its table, and approximately 80% of those were observed once. Approximately 1.5% of the sample lies in the top ten. Sequenced: PBMCs. The source is a male donor in good health and CMV-seronegative.

The chain has TRBV5-4 and TRBJ2-7; D is perhaps TRBD2 (6 bases). The CDR3 totals 16 residues. The ends were cut back, 4 bases at V and 4 bases at J, with 21 bases in the middle. Germline CDR1 reads SGHNT; CDR2 reads YYREEE (reference sequence). CDR3 DNA sequence: TGTGCCAGCAGCCCCCGGGCTGGTAGCGGAAGATACGAGCAGTACTTC. Amino acid sequence: CASSPRAGSGRYEQYF.

This clone has a handful of counts. The CDR3 protein is CASSQEVAGGYNEQFF. CDR3 sequence (DNA): TGTGCCAGCAGCCAAGAAGTAGCGGGGGGGTACAATGAGCAGTTCTTC. The chain carries TRBV4-2 and TRBJ2-1; TRBD2 matches at 11 bases. The CDR3 has 16 residues. Germline V gene lookup returns CDR1 LGHNA and CDR2 YNFKEQ. V was pared by 0 bases and J by 4 bases, with 2 bases of the junction left unmatched.

For this clone: The sample holds other DNA sequences that translate to the same CDR3. The J gene is TRBJ2-3, the V gene TRBV12-5, with 10 nucleotides matching TRBD1. Germline-derived CDR1 and CDR2 are LGHNT and FRNRAP. The CDR3 sequence is 15 residues long. V lost 11 bases, J lost 3 bases, and 11 bases stayed unmatched. Written as DNA, the CDR3 is TGTGCTGGAGGTACGGGACAGGGGAAAACAGATACGCAGTATTTT. Protein product: CAGGTGQGKTDTQYF.

The chain joins TRBV12-5 to TRBJ2-2; 7 bases are shared with TRBD1. The germline V gene has CDR1 LGHNT and CDR2 FRNRAP. The CDR3 consists of 16 residues. V was clipped by 6 bases and J by 4 bases; unmatched bases: 11. The CDR3 region is CASGTTSGGFTGELFF. Here the CDR3 DNA reads TGTGCTAGTGGCACGACTTCAGGGGGTTTCACCGGGGAGCTGTTTTTT.

The rearrangement joins TRBV7-3 to TRBJ2-1; maybe TRBD2 (6 bases). V lost 2 bases and J 6 bases, leaving 11 bases between the germline ends. The CDR3 spans 14 residues. Germline values: CDR1 SGHTA, CDR2 FQGTGA. In DNA form, the CDR3 reads TGTGCCAGCAGCTTATCGGGAGTCGTCAATGAGCAGTTCTTC. Its protein product is CASSLSGVVNEQFF.

This clone was counted between two and nine times. Other DNA sequences within the sample encode an identical CDR3. The gene calls are TRBV7-2 and TRBJ2-1, with 13 bases aligning to TRBD2. Germline V gene sequence: CDR1 SGHTA, CDR2 FQGNSA. Losses at the gene ends were 0 bases for V and 2 bases for J; bases not matched to a gene: 1. The CDR3 is 17 amino acids. The CDR3 bases are TGTGCCAGCAGCTTAGCCGGACTAGCGGGGGCCTACAATGAGCAGTTCTTC. Amino acid sequence: CASSLAGLAGAYNEQFF.

This clone was found a few times. The rearrangement joins TRBV5-6 to TRBJ1-2; no firm D call. CDR3 length: 12 amino acids. V was trimmed by 0 bases and J by 5 bases, leaving 5 bases between them. Germline V gene lookup returns CDR1 SGHDT and CDR2 YYEEEE. The CDR3 DNA reads as TGTGCCAGCAGCTTGGAGAGTTATGGCTACACCTTC. Protein sequence: CASSLESYGYTF.

The rearrangement joins TRBV7-9 to TRBJ2-5; 9 nucleotides align to TRBD1. Germline lookup yields CDR1 SEHNR and CDR2 FQNEAQ (reference sequence). V was pared by 5 bases and J by 9 bases, with 7 bases of the junction left unmatched. There are 13 residues in the CDR3. The CDR3 nucleotides read TGTGCCAGCAGCACTAGACAGGGGGGCGCCCAGTACTTC. Its translation is CASSTRQGGAQYF.

The V gene is TRBV9, the J gene TRBJ2-1; 12 bases are a match to TRBD1. The J segment lost 6 bases and the V segment lost 4 bases, leaving 11 bases of the junction unmatched. Per germline, CDR1 SGDLS and CDR2 YYNGEE. CDR3 length equals 17 residues. CDR3 residues: CASSPAGTGGSGNEQFF. CDR3 in DNA: TGTGCCAGCAGCCCAGCCGGGACAGGGGGCTCAGGCAATGAGCAGTTCTTC.

The chain joins TRBV2 to TRBJ2-7, with a weak D call TRBD1 (5 bases). In germline, CDR1 is SNHLY, CDR2 FYNNEI. The length of the CDR3 is 17 residues. Between the trimmed V and J ends, which lost 10 bases and 2 bases, there was a span of 27 bases. CDR3 region: CAIQGRTPVAPTYEQYF. CDR3 coding DNA: TGTGCCATCCAAGGAAGGACACCCGTTGCCCCAACCTACGAGCAGTACTTC.

There are a few counts of this clone. The CDR3 sequence is CASSPLGQGDTGELFF. As DNA, the CDR3 is TGCGCCAGCAGCCCCTTGGGACAGGGCGACACCGGGGAGCTGTTTTTT. The rearrangement uses TRBV4-1 and TRBJ2-2; TRBD1 aligns across 9 bases. The ends lost 4 bases at V and 3 bases at J; junction bases unmatched: 6. The CDR3 loop spans 16 amino acids. CDR1 MGHRA and CDR2 YSYEKL come from the germline V gene.

The chain links TRBV2 to TRBJ2-2; D is ambiguous. The CDR3 has 13 amino acids. Germline V gives CDR1 SNHLY, CDR2 FYNNEI. The V end lost 2 bases, the J end lost 6 bases, and 7 bases lay between the germline ends. The CDR3 coding sequence is TGTGCCAGCAGTGAACTAGTTGCCGGGGAGCTGTTTTTT. This encodes CASSELVAGELFF.

The rearrangement links TRBV25-1 to TRBJ1-4, with 9 bases matching TRBD1. The germline V gene encodes CDR1 MGHDK and CDR2 SYGVNS. Trimming at V came to 9 bases and at J to 3 bases, leaving 2 bases not matched to a gene. The CDR3 is 13 residues long. For the CDR3, the DNA is TGTGCCAGTAGGACAGGGGCTAATGAAAAACTGTTTTTT. Translation gives CASRTGANEKLFF.

This clone was found a few times. The chain is built from TRBV28 and TRBJ1-1, with a possible D match to TRBD1 (6 bases). V was clipped by 6 bases and J by 4 bases, with 18 bases between them. Germline V gene data show CDR1 as MDHEN and CDR2 as SYDVKM. The CDR3 extends over 15 amino acids. The CDR3 DNA follows: TGTGCCAGCAGAAGTACAGGGAGCGAACGCACTGAAGCTTTCTTT. Its protein is CASRSTGSERTEAFF.

V usage is TRBV5-6 and J usage is TRBJ2-1; TRBD1 agrees at 10 bases. The CDR3 has 16 residues. The germline V gene has CDR1 SGHDT and CDR2 YYEEEE. V was clipped by 4 bases and J by 2 bases; unmatched bases: 6. The DNA for the CDR3 is TGTGCCAGCAGCCGTCCTGGGACAGGGGCCTACAATGAGCAGTTCTTC. It codes for CASSRPGTGAYNEQFF.

The count of this clone is one. The chain has TRBV15 and TRBJ2-1; perhaps TRBD2 as D (7 bases). The CDR3 sequence is 15 residues long. The germline V gene has CDR1 LNHNV and CDR2 YYDKDF (reference sequence). With 1 base removed from V and 8 bases from J, the gap between germline ends came to 15 bases. CDR3 protein: CATSRGRGGLDEQFF. CDR3 DNA sequence: TGTGCCACCAGCAGAGGGAGGGGGGGATTGGATGAGCAGTTCTTC.

In DNA form, the CDR3 reads TGCGCCAGCAGCTTGGCCAGGCAGGGCTTAGACACCGGGGAGCTGTTTTTT. Protein product: CASSLARQGLDTGELFF. The chain links TRBV5-1 to TRBJ2-2; tentative D call: TRBD1 (5 bases). Trimming cost V 0 bases and J 3 bases, with 15 bases left between them. Germline CDR1 and CDR2: SGHRS and YFSETQ. The CDR3 loop spans 17 amino acids.

This clone has just one count. The rearrangement uses TRBV9 and TRBJ2-2; D is ambiguous. CDR1 and CDR2 from the germline V gene are SGDLS and YYNGEE. The CDR3 has 15 amino acids. V was clipped by 0 bases and J by 5 bases, with 11 bases between them. CDR3 loop: CASSVAGSRTGELFF. In nucleotides, the CDR3 is TGTGCCAGCAGCGTAGCAGGCAGTCGGACCGGGGAGCTGTTTTTT.

This clone came up once. The chain joins TRBV5-8 to TRBJ1-2; 9 positions agree with TRBD1. CDR1 and CDR2 from the germline V gene are SGHTS and YDEGEE. The CDR3 runs 14 residues. Trimming at V came to 5 bases and at J to 4 bases, leaving 6 bases not matched to a gene. The CDR3 is CASSLPGQGYGYTF. CDR3 nucleotide sequence: TGTGCCAGCAGTCTCCCGGGACAGGGCTATGGCTACACCTTC.

In nucleotides, the CDR3 is TGTGCCAGCAGCCCTTTAAATAGGGTCGGGAGCTACGAGCAGTACTTC. Translated, it gives CASSPLNRVGSYEQYF. The chain joins TRBV11-2 to TRBJ2-7; D might be TRBD2 (6 bases). CDR3 length: 16 amino acids. The germline V gene has CDR1 SGHAT and CDR2 FQNNGV. Trimming stripped 5 bases from V and 3 bases from J, with 20 bases between.

This chain uses TRBV7-2 with TRBJ1-2; 9 bases are shared with TRBD1. The CDR3 consists of 15 residues. Germline-derived CDR1 and CDR2 are SGHTA and FQGNSA. V lost 5 bases, J lost 2 bases, and 6 bases stayed unmatched. The CDR3 is CASSRDRATNYGYTF. The DNA for the CDR3 is TGTGCCAGCAGCCGGGACAGGGCAACCAACTATGGCTACACCTTC.

This chain joins TRBV25-1 and TRBJ2-2; possibly TRBD1 for D (8 bases). Germline V CDR1 and CDR2: MGHDK, SYGVNS. CDR3 size: 16 residues. V was cut by 0 bases and J by 5 bases, with 13 bases left in between. DNA for the CDR3: TGTGCCAGCAGTGAATATAACAGGGGGGGGACCGGGGAGCTGTTTTTT. This gives the protein CASSEYNRGGTGELFF.

This clone was recorded a few times. The chain uses TRBV7-9 and TRBJ2-6; 7 bases align to TRBD1. CDR3 length equals 17 residues. Germline-derived CDR1 and CDR2 are SEHNR and FQNEAQ (reference sequence). Trimming cost V 2 bases and J 3 bases; bases outside gene matches: 7. The DNA for the CDR3 is TGTGCCAGCAGCTTACCGACAGGGCTGGATGGGGCCAACGTCCTGACTTTC. Its protein is CASSLPTGLDGANVLTF. Full variable domain (remainder filled in from reference TRBV7-9 and TRBJ2-6): DTGVSQNPRHKITKRGQNVTFRCDPISEHNRLYWYRQTLGQGPEFLTYFQNEAQLEKSRLLSDRFSAERPKGSFSTLEIQRTEQGDSAMYLCASSLPTGLDGANVLTFGAGSRLTVL.

This chain uses TRBV9 with TRBJ1-2; TRBD1 matches 12 bases. The trim removed 6 bases at V and 1 base at J, leaving 7 bases unmatched. CDR3 length: 16 amino acids. Germline CDR1 and CDR2: SGDLS and YYNGEE. CDR3 in amino acids: CASTGTGGYDNYGYTF. CDR3 DNA sequence: TGTGCCAGCACCGGGACAGGGGGCTACGATAACTATGGCTACACCTTC.

The chain couples TRBV2 to TRBJ1-1; D perhaps matches TRBD1 (6 bases). V lost 5 bases to trimming and J lost 3 bases, with 13 bases between them. Germline CDR1 SNHLY, CDR2 FYNNEI. There are 14 residues in the CDR3. The CDR3 coding sequence is TGTGCCAGCAGTCCCCAAGGGGGTGACACTGAAGCTTTCTTT. Translating it yields CASSPQGGDTEAFF. Full variable domain (missing parts from reference TRBV2 and TRBJ1-1): EPEVTQTPSHQVTQMGQEVILRCVPISNHLYFYWYRQILGQKVEFLVSFYNNEISEKSEIFDDQFSVERPDGSNFTLKIRSTKLEDSAMYFCASSPQGGDTEAFFGQGTRLTVV.

The CDR3 sequence is CASSFSNQGYEQYF. The CDR3 coding sequence is TGTGCCAGCAGCTTTAGTAATCAGGGCTACGAGCAGTACTTC. The chain carries TRBV7-2 and TRBJ2-7, with TRBD1 as a possible D gene (5 bases). Trimming cost V 3 bases and J 3 bases, with 12 bases left between them. The CDR3 consists of 14 residues. Germline loops: CDR1 SGHTA, CDR2 FQGNSA.

The rearrangement uses TRBV30 and TRBJ2-7; tentative D call: TRBD1 (6 bases). The V end was cut by 5 bases, the J end by 7 bases, with 12 bases between. Germline V gene data show CDR1 as GTSNPN and CDR2 as SVGIG (reference sequence). The CDR3 sequence is 11 residues long. The CDR3: CAWGTGREQYF. Written as DNA, the CDR3 is TGTGCCTGGGGAACAGGGCGGGAGCAGTACTTC.

This clone was seen only a few times. CDR3 DNA sequence: TGTGCCAGCAGCCCGACTAGCGGGAGTGTCACCGGGGAGCTGTTTTTT. Its translation: CASSPTSGSVTGELFF. The V and J genes are TRBV28 and TRBJ2-2, with 12 bases lining up with TRBD2. V was pared by 6 bases and J by 4 bases, with 6 bases of the junction left unmatched. The CDR3 runs 16 residues. CDR1 and CDR2 (germline): MDHEN, SYDVKM.

In its sample, this clone was seen a few times. This chain links TRBV9 with TRBJ2-2, with 14 bases that match TRBD2. The V gene's germline CDR1 is SGDLS and CDR2 YYNGEE. This CDR3 has 16 residues. Unmatched junction bases numbered 5, after V lost 4 bases and J lost 6 bases. For the CDR3, the DNA is TGTGCCAGCAGCCCTTCGACTAGCGGGAGGGCCGGGGAGCTGTTTTTT. Translation: CASSPSTSGRAGELFF.

The J gene is TRBJ1-5, the V gene TRBV6-1; D unresolved. CDR3 length: 16 residues. Trimming left V 0 bases short and J 1 base short, with 10 bases between. Germline values: CDR1 MNHNS, CDR2 SASEGT. In nucleotides, the CDR3 is TGTGCCAGCAGTGAAGCAGCTAGGTCCAGCAATCAGCCCCAGCATTTT. This gives the protein CASSEAARSSNQPQHF.

The rearrangement uses TRBV7-2 and TRBJ2-2; the D gene is possibly TRBD2 (6 bases). The CDR3 spans 15 residues. CDR1 is SGHTA and CDR2 is FQGNSA in the germline V gene. Trimming stripped 1 base from V and 5 bases from J, with 11 bases between. The CDR3 reads CASSLVPSATGELFF. The CDR3 DNA is TGTGCCAGCAGCTTAGTGCCTAGCGCGACCGGGGAGCTGTTTTTT.

The J gene is TRBJ2-7, the V gene TRBV15; D ambiguous. CDR1 is LNHNV, CDR2 YYDKDF, per germline (reference sequence). Trimming took 0 bases from V and 3 from J, leaving 9 bases between them. This CDR3 comprises 14 residues. The CDR3 loop is CATSRDTPGYEQYF. The CDR3 DNA is TGTGCCACCAGCAGAGATACCCCGGGCTACGAGCAGTACTTC.